This T cell receptor beta chain was captured in a study of T cell responses to AZD1222 COVID-19 vaccine. A remark on this clone: Its antigen is unidentified.

The method was immunoSEQ multiplex PCR; TCRdb's version includes in-frame clones alone and lacks a portion of them. The sample lists fewer than 130,000 clones, 92% seen once, with roughly 7.6% in the top ten. Study-wide findings and caveats: The study sampled repertoires only after the peak T cell response.

CDR1 is MDHEN, CDR2 SYDVKM, per germline. This CDR3 region has 15 residues. V was pared by 5 bases and J by 4 bases, with 17 bases between. This TCR was recovered from an adult in good health. The chain couples TRBV28 to TRBJ1-1; D possibly corresponds to TRBD1 (5 bases). The sample was peripheral blood, taken on day 0 of AZD1222 vaccination. The CDR3, as DNA: TGTGCCAGCAGTCGGTGGGGCAGCCACTCCACTGAAGCTTTCTTT. Translating it yields CASSRWGSHSTEAFF.